These 28 T cell receptor beta chains came from one sample sequenced in a study of vaccination and CD4 T cells after COVID-19. No antigen has been identified for these receptors. Oncomine TCR Beta short-read sequencing was applied to DNA from cultured CD4+ T cells. TCRdb re-called the PCR reads through MiXCR, storing one row per CDR3 protein. The sample includes 9,000 to 10,000 distinct CDR3 sequences, 38% of them seen just once. Treatment denoted: approximately nine-day PBMC culture with coronavirus spike peptide pools or control peptides (ViraFEST assay). CD4+ T cells of the unexposed donor were collected before the COVID-19 pandemic (2011-2018). Sequences were obtained from CD4+ T cells from blood, cultured in vitro. The source of these receptors is a human donor in good health.

This clonotype is a singleton in its sample. An end of the junction does not agree with germline; a read error may underlie this. V and J are TRBV10-3 and TRBJ1-1, with D hard to call. The CDR3 loop spans 14 amino acids. Per germline, CDR1 ENHRY and CDR2 SYGVKD. Here the CDR3 DNA reads TGTGCCATCCGGAGCGGGGTCTTGAACACTGGAGCTTTCTTT. Amino acids: CAIRSGVLNTGAFF.

The table lists this clonotype with a few counts. The V and J genes are TRBV6-1 and TRBJ1-2; 7 positions agree with TRBD1. CDR1 and CDR2 from the germline V gene are MNHNS and SASEGT. With 6 bases clipped from V and 2 bases from J, the junction kept 6 bases outside the gene matches. This CDR3 comprises 14 residues. The CDR3 nucleotides read TGTGCCAGCAGAGCAGGGGGAAAAAACTATGGCTACACCTTC. Encoded protein: CASRAGGKNYGYTF.

This chain joins TRBV7-8 and TRBJ1-5; D call uncertain. CDR1 and CDR2 from the germline V gene are SGHVS and FQNEAQ. CDR3 length: 16 residues. Trimming stripped 4 bases from V and 1 base from J, with 14 bases between. This CDR3 is CASSSKRHESNQPQHF. CDR3 nucleotide sequence: TGTGCCAGCAGCTCCAAAAGACACGAGAGCAATCAGCCCCAGCATTTT.

Only a few counts were recorded for this clonotype. The chain combines TRBV19 with TRBJ2-5; tentatively, D is TRBD1 (6 bases). The germline V and J ends were trimmed by 8 bases and 2 bases, with 12 bases remaining between them. The CDR3 has 13 residues. Germline loops: CDR1 LNHDA, CDR2 SQIVND (reference sequence). The CDR3 loop is CASGRDTQETQYF. CDR3 bases: TGTGCCAGTGGCAGGGACACACAAGAGACCCAGTACTTC.

The CDR3 nucleotides read TGTGCCAGCAGCTTGATGGGAAGGGGATACAATCAGCCCCAGCATTTT. It codes for CASSLMGRGYNQPQHF. V and J are TRBV5-6 and TRBJ1-5; tentatively, D is TRBD1 (5 bases). V was trimmed by 1 base and J by 3 bases, leaving 14 bases between them. This CDR3 comprises 16 residues. Germline V gene sequence: CDR1 SGHDT, CDR2 YYEEEE.

This clonotype came up a few times. The chain couples TRBV24-1 to TRBJ1-3; D remains unclear. The CDR3 is 13 residues long. CDR1 is KGHDR and CDR2 is SFDVKD in the germline V gene. V shed 9 bases and J shed 0 bases, with 8 bases lying between them. This CDR3 reads CATQASSGNTIYF. CDR3 nucleotides: TGTGCCACCCAGGCTAGCTCTGGAAACACCATATATTTT.

In its sample, this clonotype was seen a few times. This chain connects TRBV20-1 to TRBJ1-1; 9 bases are a match to TRBD1. CDR3 length: 14 amino acids. Germline V gene lookup returns CDR1 DFQATT and CDR2 SNEGSKA (reference sequence). V was pared by 5 bases and J by 1 base, with 5 bases of the junction left unmatched. CDR3 DNA sequence: TGCAGTGCTGACCCGACAGGGGGGAACACTGAAGCTTTCTTT. Its protein is CSADPTGGNTEAFF.

The rearrangement joins TRBV7-9 to TRBJ1-2; 9 bases match TRBD1. With 2 bases clipped from V and 4 bases from J, the junction kept 5 bases outside the gene matches. The CDR3 length is 15 residues. Germline values: CDR1 SEHNR, CDR2 FQNEAQ (reference sequence). Here the CDR3 DNA reads TGTGCCAGCAGCTTATCAGGGGGACAGGGCTATGGCTACACCTTC. It translates to CASSLSGGQGYGYTF. Filled out from reference TRBV7-9 and TRBJ1-2, the complete variable domain reads DTGVSQNPRHKITKRGQNVTFRCDPISEHNRLYWYRQTLGQGPEFLTYFQNEAQLEKSRLLSDRFSAERPKGSFSTLEIQRTEQGDSAMYLCASSLSGGQGYGYTFGSGTRLTVV.

This clonotype occurred a few times. This chain links TRBV6-2 or TRBV6-3 with TRBJ2-1, with D possibly called TRBD1 or TRBD2 (7 bases each). Trimming left V 7 bases short and J 3 bases short, with 13 bases between. The germline CDR1 and CDR2 sequences are MNHEY and SVGEGT. CDR3 length: 14 residues. In nucleotides, the CDR3 is TGTGCCAGCACAGGGGGGGGGCTCTACAATGAGCAGTTCTTC. Protein sequence: CASTGGGLYNEQFF.

The chain recombines TRBV11-3 with TRBJ1-2; TRBD1 is a possible D gene (5 bases). V was clipped by 0 bases and J by 3 bases, with 8 bases between them. This CDR3 spans 14 amino acids. Germline lookup yields CDR1 SGHNT and CDR2 YENEEA. The CDR3: CASSLEGGDYGYTF. The CDR3 DNA follows: TGTGCCAGCAGCTTAGAGGGGGGGGACTATGGCTACACCTTC.

This clonotype was observed a handful of times. This sequence joins TRBV7-8 and TRBJ2-1; D remains ambiguous. Trimming shortened V by 1 base and J by 2 bases, and 6 bases separated the two germline ends. Germline lookup yields CDR1 SGHVS and CDR2 FQNEAQ. This CDR3 contains 14 residues. The chain's CDR3 is CASSLELAYNEQFF. The CDR3 bases are TGTGCCAGCAGCTTAGAGTTAGCCTACAATGAGCAGTTCTTC.

There are a few counts of this clonotype. This chain links TRBV7-2 with TRBJ1-3; TRBD1 matches 9 bases. The CDR3 covers 17 residues. Per germline, CDR1 SGHTA and CDR2 FQGNSA. Trimming cost V 3 bases and J 0 bases; bases outside gene matches: 6. CDR3 DNA: TGTGCCAGCAGCTTGACAGGGGGTGGTGTCTCTGGAAACACCATATATTTT. The encoded protein is CASSLTGGGVSGNTIYF. The full variable domain, with the rest looked up from reference TRBV7-2 and TRBJ1-3, is GAGVSQSPSNKVTEKGKDVELRCDPISGHTALYWYRQSLGQGLEFLIYFQGNSAPDKSGLPSDRFSAERTGGSVSTLTIQRTQQEDSAVYLCASSLTGGGVSGNTIYFGEGSWLTVV.

The chain employs TRBV11-2 and TRBJ2-3; D perhaps matches TRBD2 (5 bases). V was shortened by 2 bases and J by 2 bases, with 17 bases between the two germline ends. Germline CDR1 and CDR2: SGHAT and FQNNGV. This CDR3 spans 17 amino acids. The CDR3 nucleotides read TGTGCCAGCAGCTTACCCGGTACGGGGATCCTCACAGATACGCAGTATTTT. As protein: CASSLPGTGILTDTQYF.

This clonotype was recorded once. J is TRBJ2-2 and V is TRBV4-3; D call uncertain. CDR1 and CDR2 from the germline V gene are LGHNA and YSLEER. The CDR3 extends over 13 amino acids. V lost 0 bases to trimming and J lost 7 bases, with 6 bases between them. The CDR3 DNA sequence: TGCGCCAGCAGCCAAGATCACGGCGGGGAGCTGTTTTTT. Amino acid sequence: CASSQDHGGELFF.

A few counts support this clonotype. The chain employs TRBV6-1 and TRBJ1-5; maybe TRBD1 (6 bases). This CDR3 contains 14 residues. Germline V gene data show CDR1 as MNHNS and CDR2 as SASEGT. The V and J ends lost 4 bases and 2 bases respectively, with 9 bases between them. The CDR3 DNA reads TGTGCCAGCAGTGGGTCAGGGGGCAATCAGCCCCAGCATTTT. Translated, it gives CASSGSGGNQPQHF.

This clonotype was seen a handful of times. The V and J genes are TRBV27 and TRBJ1-2, with D possibly being TRBD1 (5 bases). This CDR3 is built from 15 residues. Germline V gene sequence: CDR1 MNHEY, CDR2 SMNVEV (reference sequence). Between the trimmed V and J ends, which lost 2 bases and 5 bases, there was a span of 15 bases. CDR3 sequence: CASSLKDTLGYGYTF. The CDR3 nucleotides are TGTGCCAGCAGTTTAAAGGACACCCTCGGGTATGGCTACACCTTC.

This clonotype came up a few times. This rearrangement joins TRBV7-9 to TRBJ2-3; D may be TRBD2 (6 bases). With 3 bases removed from V and 2 bases from J, the gap between germline ends came to 18 bases. Germline loops: CDR1 SEHNR, CDR2 FQNEAQ (reference sequence). This CDR3 comprises 17 residues. The CDR3 coding sequence is TGTGCCAGCAGCTTGGCCCTACCGGCTAGCGCCACAGATACGCAGTATTTT. As protein: CASSLALPASATDTQYF.

This clonotype was recorded a few times. This chain joins TRBV28 and TRBJ1-1, with TRBD1 identical over 7 bases. Germline V gene sequence: CDR1 MDHEN, CDR2 SYDVKM. Trimming at V came to 6 bases and at J to 10 bases, leaving 8 bases not matched to a gene. CDR3 length: 12 residues. The CDR3 nucleotides are TGTGCCAGCAGCCCAGACAGGGAGCGAGCTTTCTTT. This gives the protein CASSPDRERAFF.

The V and J genes are TRBV6-1 and TRBJ2-3, with 10 positions matching TRBD2. This CDR3 comprises 14 residues. V trimming: 4 bases; J trimming: 6 bases; junction bases outside the gene matches: 4. Germline values: CDR1 MNHNS, CDR2 SASEGT. The CDR3 nucleotides are TGTGCCAGCAGTGTAGCGGGGGGCATGGATACGCAGTATTTT. Translation gives CASSVAGGMDTQYF.

This sequence joins TRBV20-1 and TRBJ2-3; either TRBD1 or TRBD2 may supply D (6 bases each). The CDR3 covers 16 residues. Trimming removed 6 bases at V and 0 bases at J, with 19 bases between. Germline-derived CDR1 and CDR2 are DFQATT and SNEGSKA (reference sequence). CDR3: CSAPSPRGVSTDTQYF. The CDR3, as DNA: TGCAGTGCCCCTTCTCCTAGGGGGGTGAGCACAGATACGCAGTATTTT.

V and J are TRBV14 and TRBJ1-1, with D possibly matching TRBD1 (5 bases). The V gene lost 0 bases and the J gene lost 1 base, with 9 bases spanning the gap. Germline assignment: CDR1 SGHDN and CDR2 FVKESK. The CDR3 is 15 residues long. As DNA, the CDR3 is TGTGCCAGCAGCCAAGATGCAGGGAGGAACACTGAAGCTTTCTTT. Its protein is CASSQDAGRNTEAFF.

The table lists this clonotype with a few counts. The rearrangement uses TRBV20-1 and TRBJ2-2, with TRBD1 matching over 10 bases. V shed 0 bases, J shed 5 bases, and the junction held 6 bases outside the gene matches. The CDR3 runs to 16 residues. Looked up from germline, CDR1 is DFQATT and CDR2 is SNEGSKA (reference sequence). The chain's CDR3 is CSARDLGQGPTGELFF. The CDR3 DNA follows: TGCAGTGCTAGAGATTTGGGACAGGGGCCTACCGGGGAGCTGTTTTTT.

This clonotype was detected a few times. The rearrangement uses TRBV27 and TRBJ1-2; a possible D gene is TRBD1 (5 bases). The germline gives CDR1 MNHEY, CDR2 SMNVEV (reference sequence). Trimming removed 5 bases at V and 3 bases at J, with 16 bases between. The CDR3 is made up of 15 amino acids. DNA of the CDR3: TGTGCCAGCAGTGTCTGGGGGGTATCACACTATGGCTACACCTTC. Its protein product is CASSVWGVSHYGYTF.

The J gene is TRBJ1-2, the V gene TRBV7-2; 7 nucleotides line up with TRBD1. J gave up 6 bases and V 4 bases, and 11 bases lay outside the gene matches. The CDR3 consists of 15 residues. The V gene's germline CDR1 is SGHTA and CDR2 FQGNSA. The CDR3 region has the DNA TGTGCCAGCAGCTACCACACATACCAGGGGGATGGCTACACCTTC. Translated, it gives CASSYHTYQGDGYTF.

Of note for this clonotype: With a much larger clone just one base away, this may be a read error. The genes are TRBV20-1 and TRBJ2-7, with 9 bases that match TRBD2. Looked up from germline, CDR1 is DFQATT and CDR2 is SNEGSKA (reference sequence). The CDR3 runs to 15 residues. The CDR3 region is CGARDMAGGRYEQYF. DNA of the CDR3: TGCGGTGCTAGAGATATGGCGGGAGGGAGGTACGAGCAGTACTTC.

V and J are TRBV18 and TRBJ1-2; TRBD1 matches 7 bases. V shed 6 bases, J shed 4 bases, and the junction held 5 bases outside the gene matches. CDR1 is KGHSH and CDR2 is LQKENI in the germline V gene. CDR3 length: 13 residues. In DNA, the CDR3 is TGTGCCAGCTCTCCTACAGGGGTCTATGGCTACACCTTC. Translating gives CASSPTGVYGYTF. The whole variable domain, filled in from reference TRBV18 and TRBJ1-2, reads NAGVMQNPRHLVRRRGQEARLRCSPMKGHSHVYWYRQLPEEGLKFMVYLQKENIIDESGMPKERFSAEFPKEGPSILRIQQVVRGDSAAYFCASSPTGVYGYTFGSGTRLTVV.

This clonotype was counted a few times. The chain carries TRBV19 and TRBJ1-6; 9 nucleotides align to TRBD1. V trimming: 6 bases; J trimming: 8 bases; junction bases outside the gene matches: 2. The CDR3 contains 13 residues. CDR1 is LNHDA, CDR2 SQIVND, per germline (reference sequence). CDR3 DNA sequence: TGTGCCAGTAGGGGACAGGGCTATTCACCCCTCCACTTT. Amino acids: CASRGQGYSPLHF.

The V and J genes are TRBV19 and TRBJ2-3; D is undetermined. Germline V gene data show CDR1 as LNHDA and CDR2 as SQIVND (reference sequence). This CDR3 spans 15 amino acids. V lost 1 base, J lost 2 bases, and 10 bases lay in between. CDR3 DNA sequence: TGTGCCAGTAGTATAGGAAACTCCCACACAGATACGCAGTATTTT. This codes for CASSIGNSHTDTQYF.